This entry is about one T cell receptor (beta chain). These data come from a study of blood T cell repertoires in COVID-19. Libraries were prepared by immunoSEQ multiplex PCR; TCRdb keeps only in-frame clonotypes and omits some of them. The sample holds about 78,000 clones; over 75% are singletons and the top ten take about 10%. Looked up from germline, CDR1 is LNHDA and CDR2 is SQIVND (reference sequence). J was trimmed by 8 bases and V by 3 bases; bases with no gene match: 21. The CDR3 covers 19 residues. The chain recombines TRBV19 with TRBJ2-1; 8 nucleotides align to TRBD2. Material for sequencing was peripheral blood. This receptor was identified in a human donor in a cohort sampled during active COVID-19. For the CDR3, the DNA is TGTGCCAGTAGTATCCTGGTCGGGGGGGCCACATCTCGGACCGATGAGCAGTTCTTC. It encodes CASSILVGGATSRTDEQFF.